This T cell receptor beta chain was found in a study of CD8+CD57+ T cells in acquired aplastic anemia. About the study: Average DNA yield from sorted CD4+ and CD8+ cells was approximately 3 ug.

The CDR3 is 17 amino acids. The germline V gene encodes CDR1 SGHVS and CDR2 FNYEAQ. J was trimmed by 2 bases and V by 4 bases; bases with no gene match: 6. Genomic DNA, serving as template, underwent TCR beta VDJ and CDR3 profiling. MiXCR was run by TCRdb on the reads, yielding one entry per CDR3 protein. Here the sample spans 150,000 to 200,000 distinct CDR3 sequences, over 60% being singletons. There are a few counts of this clonotype. What it recognizes is unknown. Study-level points and caveats: Patients and controls had in common 25 to 35 CD8+ CDR3 sequences. Patients showed no significant difference from controls in CD8+ Simpson's diversity.

The receptor comes from a human donor with severe aplastic anemia or a healthy control (not recorded which). Sequencing input: sorted CD4+, CD8+, or CD8+CD57+ T cells (not recorded which) from PBMCs. The chain recombines TRBV7-6 with TRBJ2-1, with 12 bases lining up with TRBD2. The CDR3 DNA follows: TGTGCCAGCAGCTATACTAGCGGGAGGAAAACCTACAATGAGCAGTTCTTC. Its protein is CASSYTSGRKTYNEQFF.